The T cell receptor beta chain under discussion was sequenced for a study of blood T cell repertoires in COVID-19. In the original processing: Estimated nucleated cell counts came from reference gene primer amplification. Using immunoSEQ multiplex PCR, the repertoire was profiled, and TCRdb retains in-frame clones only, with some absent. The V and J calls and clone size are taken from that table; D and trimming were inferred from the DNA. The data contain over 200,000 clones, about 90% of them singletons. Assignment of participants to cohorts was predicated upon participant-reported clinical history. Two negative PCRs, clearance, or symptom resolution characterized the recovered Cohort 3 donors. The CDR3 has 13 amino acids. V was trimmed by 3 bases and J by 5 bases, leaving 11 bases between them. CDR1 SGHDT and CDR2 YYEEEE come from the germline V gene.

The sequence came from a man under 40 who had recovered from COVID-19. The sample taken for sequencing was PBMCs or T cells enriched from blood (not recorded which). This chain links TRBV5-6 with TRBJ1-2; D gene uncertain. The CDR3: CASSSFGEYGYTF. CDR3 DNA sequence: TGTGCCAGCAGCTCGTTTGGGGAGTATGGCTACACCTTC.